The following is a TCR beta chain sequence with its context. Its specificity is not known. TCRdb re-called the 5' RACE reads through MiXCR, storing one row per CDR3 protein. The sample has approximately 340,000 distinct CDR3 sequences, around 13% seen once. Germline lookup yields CDR1 MNHEY and CDR2 SVGEGT. V lost 8 bases to trimming and J lost 1 base; unmatched junction nucleotides: 11. The CDR3 has 16 amino acids. The data were obtained in a study of T-cell memory formation after mild COVID-19. Study-level results: Later expanders leaned CD4+, whereas day 15 to 85 contracting clones were balanced CD4/CD8. Second-wave clones peaking on day 37 lacked confirmed SARS-CoV-2 specificity. Some clones that responded were present in memory (sampled pre-infection), which suggests cross-reactive memory joined.

The rearrangement uses TRBV6-2 or TRBV6-3 and TRBJ2-3; TRBD2 matches at 8 bases. This TCR was recovered from a man aged 18 to 29 who had mild COVID-19 (a few samples of this study predate the infection). Cell type and time point are not known. Sequencing was performed on PBMCs or a T cell subset sorted from them (not recorded which). The CDR3 region is CASRPPLRGGTDTQYF. The DNA for the CDR3 is TGTGCCAGCCGCCCCCCGTTGCGGGGGGGCACAGATACGCAGTATTTT.